Listed below are T cell receptor beta chains from one sample, sequenced in a study of T cell changes during pregnancy in multiple sclerosis. Profiling relied on immunoSEQ multiplex PCR, and the TCRdb table lists in-frame clones only, not all of them. The data show 60,000 or so clones, around 92% seen once. This material consisted of peripheral blood, taken in the first trimester of pregnancy. The source of these receptors is a female donor with multiple sclerosis, enrolled in a pregnancy study. CDR3s include the opening cysteine and the closing phenylalanine or tryptophan. The D gene is left open where the match is weak. A clone size is listed for some rows: how often the clone was seen (once, few, many), or a class if it is expanded.

v_gene: TRBV4-3; abundance: .; d_gene: .; CDR3aa: CASSQARGINGELFF
v_gene: TRBV30; abundance: .; d_gene: TRBD1; CDR3aa: CAWTWDRFYGYTF
v_gene: TRBV23-1; abundance: .; d_gene: .; CDR3aa: CASSQSGGSDTIYF
v_gene: TRBV6-5; abundance: .; d_gene: .; CDR3aa: CASIPAGGRGHEQYF
v_gene: TRBV6-5; abundance: .; d_gene: .; CDR3aa: CASSLRNRVDTIYF
v_gene: TRBV5-4; abundance: .; d_gene: TRBD1; CDR3aa: CASSPSGQGSHGYTF
v_gene: TRBV29-1; abundance: .; d_gene: .; CDR3aa: CSVQLTAHGELFF
v_gene: TRBV6-1; abundance: .; d_gene: .; CDR3aa: CAIRLLSGNTIYF
v_gene: TRBV27; abundance: .; d_gene: .; CDR3aa: CASGRGYTEAFF
v_gene: TRBV19; abundance: .; d_gene: TRBD1; CDR3aa: CASSFGQGVSGYTF
v_gene: TRBV10-3; abundance: .; d_gene: .; CDR3aa: CAIAPDSGVYGYTF
v_gene: TRBV5-6; abundance: once; d_gene: .; CDR3aa: CASSFLGGIGSPLHF
v_gene: TRBV4-1; abundance: once; d_gene: TRBD2; CDR3aa: CASSQDTGLGQETQYF
v_gene: TRBV10-3; abundance: .; d_gene: .; CDR3aa: CAIRGTGNPYEQYF
v_gene: TRBV5-6; abundance: once; d_gene: .; CDR3aa: CASSSGQSNYGYTF
v_gene: TRBV6-6; abundance: once; d_gene: .; CDR3aa: CASSYGGQPQHF
v_gene: TRBV4-2; abundance: .; d_gene: .; CDR3aa: CASSQVKQGPSYNEQFF
v_gene: TRBV11-3; abundance: .; d_gene: TRBD1; CDR3aa: CASSLRDREKLFF
v_gene: TRBV4-3; abundance: once; d_gene: .; CDR3aa: CASSQADPGGYSPLHF
v_gene: TRBV5-6; abundance: .; d_gene: TRBD1; CDR3aa: CASSRTGSTDTQYF
v_gene: TRBV7-2; abundance: .; d_gene: .; CDR3aa: CASSKRGSSYEQYF
v_gene: TRBV20-1; abundance: once; d_gene: .; CDR3aa: CSARDRGQYF
v_gene: TRBV11-2; abundance: .; d_gene: .; CDR3aa: CASSLDGNYGYTF
v_gene: TRBV7-8; abundance: .; d_gene: .; CDR3aa: CASSPGRDGYTF
v_gene: TRBV4-1; abundance: .; d_gene: .; CDR3aa: CASTEQGYSNQPQHF
v_gene: TRBV6-5; abundance: once; d_gene: TRBD1; CDR3aa: CASSYLTGNEQYF
v_gene: TRBV18; abundance: once; d_gene: TRBD2; CDR3aa: CASRISGATYNEQFF
v_gene: TRBV7-2; abundance: .; d_gene: .; CDR3aa: CASSLVNRDTEPQHF
v_gene: TRBV5-6; abundance: .; d_gene: .; CDR3aa: CASSLTGRGAMNTEAFF
v_gene: TRBV30; abundance: .; d_gene: TRBD1; CDR3aa: CAWSSGQGDTGELFF
v_gene: TRBV6-5; abundance: .; d_gene: TRBD1; CDR3aa: CASSWGQGNEQYF
v_gene: TRBV6-5; abundance: once; d_gene: TRBD1; CDR3aa: CASSSGTGGTNVLTF